This entry describes one T cell receptor (beta chain). The target antigen is unknown. The data were taken from a study of beta chain features in type 1 diabetes. Reverse transcribing all isolated RNA meant expressed TCRB transcripts were sequenced. Repertoires were generated with immunoSEQ multiplex PCR, while TCRdb's copy carries only in-frame clones and drops some. The sample holds hundreds of thousands of clones, approximately 14% seen once. A CD45RO/CCR7/CD25/CD127/CD95/CD27 panel sorted naive, central memory, regulatory and stem cell-like memory CD4+ cells. The authors obtained over 98% purity in all sorted populations. Germline trimming cut 10 bases from V and 6 bases from J; bases unmatched to any gene: 2. Germline V gives CDR1 MNHNS, CDR2 SASEGT. The CDR3 totals 11 residues. Study observations and caveats: For cells with high TCR expression, cDNA sequencing could yield over-representation.

This receptor was taken from a woman aged 40 to 49 in good health. The specimen was naive CD4+ T cells from blood. This chain links TRBV6-1 with TRBJ2-3, with 9 bases that match TRBD1. CDR3 DNA: TGTGCCAATGGACAGGGGGATACGCAGTATTTT. Translation: CANGQGDTQYF.